These 17 T cell receptor beta chains share one sample of origin, sequenced in a study of blood T cell repertoires in COVID-19. The data were produced by immunoSEQ multiplex PCR, yet TCRdb's version contains in-frame clones alone and is incomplete. The data show 85,000 to 130,000 clones, 60% to 85% seen once. The sample consisted of peripheral blood. All receptors come from a man aged 80 or over with COVID-19, enrolled during active disease.

This chain connects TRBV2 to TRBJ2-1, with D hard to call. CDR3 length: 15 amino acids. The germline V gene has CDR1 SNHLY and CDR2 FYNNEI. The germline V and J ends were trimmed by 2 bases and 3 bases, with 11 bases remaining between them. In DNA, the CDR3 is TGTGCCAGCAGTGAATCAGTGGGCAACTACAATGAGCAGTTCTTC. Its protein product is CASSESVGNYNEQFF.

The chain employs TRBV7-3 and TRBJ1-2; 7 nucleotides agree with TRBD1. The CDR3 sequence is 15 residues long. The trim removed 5 bases at V and 4 bases at J, leaving 10 bases unmatched. Germline values: CDR1 SGHTA, CDR2 FQGTGA. The CDR3 here is CASSLQQGPGYGYTF. DNA of the CDR3: TGTGCCAGCAGCCTACAACAGGGGCCAGGCTATGGCTACACCTTC.

The rearrangement uses TRBV4-1 and TRBJ2-1; 10 nucleotides align to TRBD2. V trimming: 2 bases; J trimming: 8 bases; junction bases outside the gene matches: 12. CDR1 and CDR2 from the germline V gene are MGHRA and YSYEKL. CDR3 length: 17 amino acids. CDR3 in DNA: TGCGCCAGCAGCCAACCTTCCCTAGCGGGAGCCTGGTATGAGCAGTTCTTC. It yields the protein CASSQPSLAGAWYEQFF.

The V and J genes are TRBV27 and TRBJ1-2, with a tentative D call TRBD1 (6 bases). The V and J ends lost 3 bases and 7 bases respectively, with 12 bases between them. In germline, CDR1 is MNHEY, CDR2 SMNVEV (reference sequence). CDR3 length: 13 residues. The CDR3 nucleotides read TGTGCCAGCAGTTTTTCCGGGGGGGCTGGCTACACCTTC. Translated, it gives CASSFSGGAGYTF.

The V call is TRBV9, the J call TRBJ2-5; 11 bases are shared with TRBD1. V dropped 4 bases and J dropped 4; count of bases not matched to a gene: 6. The CDR3 loop spans 15 amino acids. Per germline, CDR1 SGDLS and CDR2 YYNGEE. The CDR3 reads CASSPRGTGGETQYF. The CDR3 DNA follows: TGTGCCAGCAGCCCCCGGGGGACAGGGGGAGAGACCCAGTACTTC.

This sequence joins TRBV6-5 and TRBJ1-2; D may be TRBD1 (5 bases). The CDR3 loop spans 12 amino acids. CDR1 and CDR2 from the germline V gene are MNHEY and SVGAGI. Trimming left V 8 bases short and J 1 base short, with 8 bases between. The CDR3 sequence: CASVTVNYGYTF. The CDR3 DNA sequence: TGTGCCAGCGTGACAGTTAACTATGGCTACACCTTC.

V gene TRBV11-3 combines with J gene TRBJ2-3; the match to TRBD2 covers 12 bases. Germline CDR1 is SGHNT and CDR2 is YENEEA. Trimming cost V 5 bases and J 6 bases; bases outside gene matches: 6. This CDR3 is built from 15 residues. The CDR3 nucleotides are TGTGCCAGCAGCCGACCTAGCGGGGGGGAGGATACGCAGTATTTT. Translation gives CASSRPSGGEDTQYF.

This rearrangement joins TRBV11-2 to TRBJ1-2, with a tentative D call TRBD1 (6 bases). The germline V and J ends were trimmed by 6 bases and 8 bases, with 25 bases remaining between them. CDR3 length: 16 residues. CDR1 is SGHAT, CDR2 FQNNGV, per germline. CDR3 loop: CASRRPPQGGTEGYTF. For the CDR3, the DNA is TGTGCCAGCAGGCGTCCTCCACAGGGTGGAACGGAGGGCTACACCTTC. Looking up the rest from reference TRBV11-2 and TRBJ1-2 gives the full variable domain: EAGVAQSPRYKIIEKRQSVAFWCNPISGHATLYWYQQILGQGPKLLIQFQNNGVVDDSQLPKDRFSAERLKGVDSTLKIQPAKLEDSAVYLCASRRPPQGGTEGYTFGSGTRLTVV.

This chain connects TRBV5-1 to TRBJ2-1; D perhaps matches TRBD1 (6 bases). The CDR3 is 16 amino acids. The ends were cut back, 4 bases at V and 1 base at J, with 15 bases in the middle. Germline values: CDR1 SGHRS, CDR2 YFSETQ. The chain's CDR3 is CASSPGRRGSYNEQFF. Written as DNA, the CDR3 is TGCGCCAGCAGCCCCGGTCGCAGGGGTTCCTACAATGAGCAGTTCTTC. Together with reference TRBV5-1 and TRBJ2-1, the CDR3 gives the full variable domain: KAGVTQTPRYLIKTRGQQVTLSCSPISGHRSVSWYQQTPGQGLQFLFEYFSETQRNKGNFPGRFSGRQFSNSRSEMNVSTLELGDSALYLCASSPGRRGSYNEQFFGPGTRLTVL.

V and J are TRBV4-3 and TRBJ1-2; a possible D gene is TRBD1 (5 bases). V was pared by 0 bases and J by 4 bases, with 15 bases between. This CDR3 comprises 16 residues. Germline V gene data show CDR1 as LGHNA and CDR2 as YSLEER. The CDR3 coding sequence is TGCGCCAGCAGCCAAGATTGGGTGGGGGGACTCTATGGCTACACCTTC. Protein product: CASSQDWVGGLYGYTF.

This clone was detected once. The chain combines TRBV2 with TRBJ1-6, with 8 bases identical to TRBD1. The junction had 7 bases not matched to a gene; V was cut back by 8 bases and J by 4 bases. CDR1 and CDR2 from the germline V gene are SNHLY and FYNNEI. CDR3 length: 15 residues. The chain's CDR3 is CASLSRDRYNSPLHF. CDR3 nucleotides: TGTGCCAGCCTGTCCCGGGACAGGTATAATTCACCCCTCCACTTT.

This chain uses TRBV27 with TRBJ2-7; possibly TRBD2 for D (6 bases). V was pared by 3 bases and J by 1 base, with 16 bases between. CDR1 and CDR2 (germline): MNHEY, SMNVEV (reference sequence). The CDR3 is 16 amino acids. CDR3 protein: CASSFDWWEVSYEQYF. CDR3 coding DNA: TGTGCCAGCAGTTTTGATTGGTGGGAGGTGTCCTACGAGCAGTACTTC.

The V and J genes are TRBV4-1 and TRBJ2-1; 15 bases align to TRBD2. The ends lost 6 bases at V and 8 bases at J; junction bases unmatched: 5. This CDR3 region has 15 residues. Germline CDR1 reads MGHRA; CDR2 reads YSYEKL. The CDR3 spells CASRGLAGGPYEQFF. CDR3 nucleotides: TGCGCCAGCAGAGGACTAGCGGGAGGGCCCTATGAGCAGTTCTTC.

The chain carries TRBV6-5 and TRBJ1-4; a weak D match, TRBD1 (6 bases). V was trimmed by 4 bases and J by 8 bases, leaving 11 bases between them. The CDR3 is 13 amino acids. The germline V gene encodes CDR1 MNHEY and CDR2 SVGAGI. This CDR3 reads CASSLQGSEKLFF. CDR3 nucleotides: TGTGCCAGCAGTTTACAGGGTAGCGAAAAACTGTTTTTT.

The genes are TRBV5-8 and TRBJ1-4; TRBD1 agrees at 10 bases. The V and J ends lost 4 bases and 7 bases, in that order; junction bases with no gene match: 10. The CDR3 extends over 16 amino acids. Germline V lookup: CDR1 SGHTS, CDR2 YDEGEE. Here the CDR3 reads CASSATGTGALEKLFF. As DNA, the CDR3 is TGTGCCAGCAGCGCAACCGGGACAGGGGCTCTTGAAAAACTGTTTTTT.

The V gene is TRBV3-1 (or the pseudogene TRBV3-2), the J gene TRBJ1-1, with 8 positions matching TRBD1. V dropped 0 bases and J dropped 0; count of bases not matched to a gene: 6. Germline V gene lookup returns CDR1 LGHDT and CDR2 YNNKEL (reference sequence). The CDR3 length is 17 residues. The CDR3 region is CASSQDFGQGMNTEAFF. CDR3 in DNA: TGTGCCAGCAGCCAAGACTTCGGACAGGGAATGAACACTGAAGCTTTCTTT.

This chain connects TRBV2 to TRBJ2-1; D possibly corresponds to TRBD2 (6 bases). Trimming cost V 7 bases and J 10 bases, with 20 bases left between them. The CDR3 covers 14 residues. Looked up from germline, CDR1 is SNHLY and CDR2 is FYNNEI. CDR3 residues: CASTPTERGGEQFF. CDR3 sequence (DNA): TGTGCCAGCACACCTACTGAGAGGGGAGGCGAGCAGTTCTTC.